The next 3 T cell receptor beta chains were all read from a single sample in a study of T cells after yellow fever vaccination. TCRdb redid the calling of the 5' RACE reads with MiXCR, one entry per CDR3 protein. The table includes some 320,000 distinct CDR3 sequences, around 4.4% detected once. The input for sequencing was PBMCs, taken 15 days after the yellow fever booster vaccination. These receptor sequences come from a man younger than 35 who received the YFV17D yellow fever vaccine.

This clonotype was seen a handful of times. The rearrangement uses TRBV19 and TRBJ1-1; no definite D call. Germline assignment: CDR1 LNHDA and CDR2 SQIVND (reference sequence). Between the trimmed V and J ends, which lost 1 base and 1 base, there was a span of 10 bases. The CDR3 loop spans 15 amino acids. The CDR3, as DNA: TGTGCCAGTAGTATAGGTTCACGGGGGAACACTGAAGCTTTCTTT. This codes for CASSIGSRGNTEAFF.

This clonotype was counted many times. J is TRBJ2-5 and V is TRBV12-3 or TRBV12-4; TRBD1 matches 8 bases. The CDR3 is made up of 14 amino acids. V lost 3 bases, J lost 7 bases, and 7 bases stayed unmatched. CDR3 sequence (DNA): TGTGCCAGCAGTTTTCCTGGACAGGGAGTGACCCAGTACTTC. This sequence encodes CASSFPGQGVTQYF.

This clonotype has a count of ten or more. The genes are TRBV4-2 and TRBJ2-2; D tentatively fits TRBD1 or TRBD2 (6 bases each). The CDR3 runs 15 residues. Deletions cut 0 bases from V and 4 bases from J, with 9 bases between. Per the germline V gene, CDR1 is LGHNA and CDR2 is YNFKEQ. CDR3 sequence: CASSQDEGGTGELFF. The DNA for the CDR3 is TGTGCCAGCAGCCAAGATGAGGGGGGCACCGGGGAGCTGTTTTTT.